A single sample gave rise to the 7 T cell receptor beta chains below, sequenced in a study of blood T cells in healthy people across ages. A second PCR of about 7 to 12 cycles used a sample-barcoded 5' primer and a J-beta primer mix. MiXCR, run by TCRdb on the 5' RACE reads, gives a single entry per CDR3 protein. This table holds fewer than 950,000 distinct CDR3 sequences, approximately 55% found once. What was sequenced was blood. These receptors all come from an elderly man in good health.

This chain connects TRBV27 to TRBJ2-3; D is perhaps TRBD2 (5 bases). The germline V gene encodes CDR1 MNHEY and CDR2 SMNVEV (reference sequence). The length of the CDR3 is 15 residues. Trimming took 4 bases from V and 4 from J, leaving 15 bases between them. CDR3 coding DNA: TGTGCCAGCAGTTACAGAGGCGGAGGCTCAGATACGCAGTATTTT. It is translated as CASSYRGGGSDTQYF.

In its sample, this clonotype was seen a few times. The V call is TRBV7-2, the J call TRBJ2-5, with D possibly TRBD2 on 6 matching bases. V was clipped by 1 base and J by 5 bases, with 11 bases between them. This CDR3 contains 14 residues. From germline, CDR1 is SGHTA and CDR2 FQGNSA. CDR3 in amino acids: CASSLVSAGETQYF. The CDR3 nucleotides are TGTGCCAGCAGCTTAGTCAGCGCGGGGGAGACCCAGTACTTC.

The CDR3 sequence: CASSRGTGYRGGYTF. Written as DNA, the CDR3 is TGTGCCAGCAGTCGCGGGACAGGGTACCGGGGCGGCTACACCTTC. This chain links TRBV6-5 with TRBJ1-2; 9 nucleotides agree with TRBD1. With 5 bases clipped from V and 8 bases from J, the junction kept 12 bases outside the gene matches. CDR1 is MNHEY, CDR2 SVGAGI, per germline. The CDR3 runs 15 residues.

The chain has TRBV7-9 and TRBJ1-2; D is perhaps TRBD1 (5 bases). Germline V lookup: CDR1 SEHNR, CDR2 FQNEAQ (reference sequence). V was cut by 5 bases and J by 8 bases, with 24 bases left in between. The CDR3 spans 16 residues. CDR3 in amino acids: CASSGQGPPSVYGYTF. The CDR3 DNA is TGTGCCAGCAGCGGACAAGGCCCCCCTTCCGTCTACGGCTACACCTTC. Based on the CDR3 plus reference TRBV7-9 and TRBJ1-2, the full variable domain is DTGVSQNPRHKITKRGQNVTFRCDPISEHNRLYWYRQTLGQGPEFLTYFQNEAQLEKSRLLSDRFSAERPKGSFSTLEIQRTEQGDSAMYLCASSGQGPPSVYGYTFGSGTRLTVV.

This clonotype appeared once. The CDR3 DNA reads TGCAGTGCTAGCCCAGATCAGCCCCAGCATTTT. Protein sequence: CSASPDQPQHF. V is TRBV20-1 and J is TRBJ1-5; D is uncertain. The V end was cut by 3 bases, the J end by 5 bases, with 5 bases between. Germline V lookup: CDR1 DFQATT, CDR2 SNEGSKA (reference sequence). This CDR3 is 11 amino acids long.

The chain couples TRBV28 to TRBJ2-1; possible D gene TRBD2, 6 bases. This CDR3 spans 11 amino acids. Germline lookup yields CDR1 MDHEN and CDR2 SYDVKM. With 5 bases removed from V and 8 bases from J, the gap between germline ends came to 7 bases. This CDR3 reads CASSTSYEQFF. CDR3 DNA sequence: TGTGCCAGCAGTACTAGCTATGAGCAGTTCTTC.

The V gene is TRBV3-1, the J gene TRBJ1-5; 7 bases match TRBD1. Germline V gives CDR1 LGHDT, CDR2 YNNKEL (reference sequence). V shed 5 bases and J 6 bases; nucleotides not matched to a gene: 7. CDR3 size: 14 residues. The CDR3 coding sequence is TGTGCCAGCAGCACTGACAGGGTAGGTCAGCCCCAGCATTTT. Protein sequence: CASSTDRVGQPQHF.